The 31 T cell receptor beta chains below were found in one sample sequenced in a study of beta chain features in type 1 diabetes. The whole isolated RNA underwent reverse transcription, so sequencing captured expressed TCRB transcripts. Assay used: immunoSEQ multiplex PCR; TCRdb lists only in-frame clones, some missing. Altogether approximately 140,000 clones are present, 6.5% to 8.5% being singletons, with the ten largest covering approximately 1.4%. Sequenced input: central memory CD4+ T cells from blood. These receptors all stem from a woman in her thirties in good health.

This clone has only a few counts. V gene TRBV18 combines with J gene TRBJ1-2; D is possibly TRBD1 (6 bases). Germline V gene lookup returns CDR1 KGHSH and CDR2 LQKENI. There are 15 residues in the CDR3. Trimming pared 3 bases from V and 6 bases from J, leaving 17 bases between. The CDR3 bases are TGTGCCAGCTCACCCCGACAGGAGGCCGGGAATGGCTACACCTTC. Protein sequence: CASSPRQEAGNGYTF.

V and J are TRBV6-7 and TRBJ2-1; TRBD2 agrees at 11 bases. TRBV6-7 carries the ORF label, with uncertain function. With 5 bases clipped from V and 0 bases from J, the junction kept 12 bases outside the gene matches. The CDR3 loop spans 19 amino acids. CDR3 region: CASSKNLGTSGASYNEQFF. In DNA, the CDR3 is TGTGCCAGCAGTAAAAACCTCGGGACTAGCGGTGCCTCCTACAATGAGCAGTTCTTC.

This sequence joins TRBV27 and TRBJ2-7, with 7 nucleotides matching TRBD2. V gave up 5 bases and J gave up 4 bases; unmatched junction bases: 17. The CDR3 is made up of 17 amino acids. Germline assignment: CDR1 MNHEY and CDR2 SMNVEV (reference sequence). CDR3 region: CASSPTIWGGRAYEQYF. The CDR3 coding sequence is TGTGCCAGCAGTCCCACCATATGGGGCGGGAGAGCGTACGAGCAGTACTTC.

The chain joins TRBV9 to TRBJ1-1, with TRBD1 matching over 11 bases. The length of the CDR3 is 17 residues. Losses at the gene ends were 3 bases for V and 8 bases for J; bases not matched to a gene: 15. Germline V gene sequence: CDR1 SGDLS, CDR2 YYNGEE. CDR3 in amino acids: CASSGTGTGGSPDEAFF. The CDR3 nucleotides are TGTGCCAGCAGCGGAACCGGGACAGGGGGTTCACCCGACGAAGCTTTCTTT.

This clone has just a few counts. This rearrangement joins TRBV18 to TRBJ1-1; D remains unclear. Germline V lookup: CDR1 KGHSH, CDR2 LQKENI. V was clipped by 2 bases and J by 5 bases, with 15 bases between them. The CDR3 is 15 residues long. The CDR3 is CASSPSGSGLTEAFF. CDR3 in DNA: TGTGCCAGCTCACCAAGTGGATCAGGCTTAACTGAAGCTTTCTTT.

This clone showed up just a few times. V is TRBV6-5 and J is TRBJ2-3; TRBD1 matches at 7 bases. The CDR3 runs to 15 residues. With V trimmed by 7 bases and J by 0 bases, 7 bases remained unmatched. Germline lookup yields CDR1 MNHEY and CDR2 SVGAGI. The CDR3 region has the DNA TGTGCCAGCACCAGACAGGGTCTTAGCACAGATACGCAGTATTTT. Amino acid sequence: CASTRQGLSTDTQYF.

As for this clone: A read error is possible here, since a much larger clone lies one base away. The genes are TRBV5-6 and TRBJ2-5; TRBD2 is a possible D gene (6 bases). Germline lookup yields CDR1 SGHDT and CDR2 YYEEEE. This CDR3 spans 13 amino acids. Trimming left V 4 bases short and J 1 base short, with 8 bases between. The CDR3 loop reads CASSRDSQETQYF. CDR3 nucleotides: TGTGCCAGCAGCCGGGACTCCCAAGAGACCCAGTACTTC.

The CDR3 reads CASSTQGLETQYF. As DNA, the CDR3 is TGTGCCAGCAGCACACAGGGTTTGGAGACCCAGTACTTC. The chain is built from TRBV28 and TRBJ2-5, with D maybe TRBD1 (6 bases). The CDR3 extends over 13 amino acids. V lost 6 bases and J lost 5, with 13 bases in between. Germline V CDR1 and CDR2: MDHEN, SYDVKM.

The chain carries TRBV7-9 and TRBJ1-1; the D gene is possibly TRBD1 (5 bases). CDR1 SEHNR and CDR2 FQNEAQ come from the germline V gene (reference sequence). V lost 3 bases to trimming and J lost 0 bases, with 11 bases between them. The CDR3 runs 15 residues. The DNA of the CDR3 is TGTGCCAGCAGCTTTCGGGGGGGGTTGAACACTGAAGCTTTCTTT. Translated, it gives CASSFRGGLNTEAFF.

This clone appeared a few times. The chain carries TRBV9 and TRBJ2-1; 9 positions agree with TRBD1. Trimming cost V 4 bases and J 8 bases; bases outside gene matches: 10. CDR3 length: 15 amino acids. CDR1 is SGDLS, CDR2 YYNGEE, per germline. CDR3 sequence reads: CASSLTGTGYDEQFF. The CDR3 nucleotides are TGTGCCAGCAGCCTCACCGGGACAGGGTACGATGAGCAGTTCTTC.

This clone occurred a few times. The chain carries TRBV18 and TRBJ2-2, with 8 bases identical to TRBD1. The CDR3 runs 15 residues. The germline V gene encodes CDR1 KGHSH and CDR2 LQKENI. Trimming at V came to 2 bases and at J to 3 bases, leaving 2 bases not matched to a gene. The CDR3 loop reads CASSPMTGDTGELFF. The CDR3 bases are TGTGCCAGCTCACCAATGACAGGGGACACCGGGGAGCTGTTTTTT.

In this sample, this clone turned up many times. The chain is built from TRBV28 and TRBJ2-3; D gene unclear. The CDR3 spans 13 residues. Trimming stripped 4 bases from V and 8 bases from J, with 13 bases between. Germline lookup yields CDR1 MDHEN and CDR2 SYDVKM. The CDR3 spells CASSSYPHRTQYF. DNA of the CDR3: TGTGCCAGCAGTTCCTATCCGCATCGTACGCAGTATTTT.

The chain recombines TRBV19 with TRBJ1-5, with 8 bases aligning to TRBD1. With V trimmed by 5 bases and J by 2 bases, 5 bases remained unmatched. Germline V gene sequence: CDR1 LNHDA, CDR2 SQIVND (reference sequence). The CDR3 totals 15 residues. CDR3 in DNA: TGTGCCAGTAGTTCTGGACAGGGCGGCAATCAGCCCCAGCATTTT. It encodes CASSSGQGGNQPQHF.

This clone has only a few counts. The J gene is TRBJ1-1, the V gene TRBV7-3, with D perhaps TRBD1 (6 bases). V was trimmed by 4 bases and J by 10 bases, leaving 16 bases between them. Germline loops: CDR1 SGHTA, CDR2 FQGTGA. There are 13 residues in the CDR3. CDR3 amino acids: CASSSRAGTPAFF. The CDR3 DNA reads as TGTGCCAGCAGCTCGAGGGCCGGGACACCAGCTTTCTTT.

This clone was counted between two and nine times. The chain combines TRBV9 with TRBJ2-7; tentative D call: TRBD1 (7 bases). The CDR3 is made up of 16 amino acids. CDR1 is SGDLS, CDR2 YYNGEE, per germline. V lost 1 base, J lost 6 bases, and 20 bases lay in between. The CDR3 nucleotides are TGTGCCAGCAGCGTAACCCCCTCAGGACAGGAGGGCGAGCAGTACTTC. It specifies CASSVTPSGQEGEQYF.

This chain connects TRBV7-2 to TRBJ2-2; perhaps TRBD2 as D (6 bases). The ends were cut back, 5 bases at V and 6 bases at J, with 13 bases in the middle. This CDR3 is built from 14 residues. CDR1 and CDR2 (germline): SGHTA, FQGNSA. The CDR3, as DNA: TGTGCCAGCAGCGGGGGACTCCGGTCCGGGGAGCTGTTTTTT. Translating gives CASSGGLRSGELFF.

This chain joins TRBV28 and TRBJ2-1; 10 bases line up with TRBD2. This CDR3 contains 16 residues. CDR1 MDHEN and CDR2 SYDVKM come from the germline V gene. The trim removed 5 bases at V and 5 bases at J, leaving 9 bases unmatched. The CDR3 protein is CASSRTGLAINNEQFF. CDR3 sequence (DNA): TGTGCCAGCAGTAGGACGGGACTAGCGATTAACAATGAGCAGTTCTTC. The variable domain in full, completed from reference TRBV28 and TRBJ2-1, reads DVKVTQSSRYLVKRTGEKVFLECVQDMDHENMFWYRQDPGLGLRLIYFSYDVKMKEKGDIPEGYSVSREKKERFSLILESASTNQTSMYLCASSRTGLAINNEQFFGPGTRLTVL.

This clone was found a few times. The chain has TRBV6-5 and TRBJ2-7; the D gene is possibly TRBD1 (6 bases). This CDR3 spans 15 amino acids. Germline CDR1 MNHEY, CDR2 SVGAGI. Trimming removed 0 bases from V and 5 bases from J, with 14 bases in between. The CDR3 here is CASSYSRTANHEQYF. The CDR3 DNA reads TGTGCCAGCAGTTACTCGAGGACAGCTAATCACGAGCAGTACTTC.

The chain links TRBV5-1 to TRBJ2-4, with unresolved D. CDR3 length equals 13 residues. Germline V CDR1 and CDR2: SGHRS, YFSETQ. V was clipped by 4 bases and J by 4 bases, with 9 bases between them. The CDR3 spells CASSPATKNIQYF. CDR3 DNA sequence: TGCGCCAGCAGCCCCGCGACTAAAAACATTCAGTACTTC.

Only a few counts were recorded for this clone. J is TRBJ2-7 and V is TRBV5-4, with D tentatively TRBD2 (6 bases). The CDR3 has 13 amino acids. CDR1 SGHNT and CDR2 YYREEE come from the germline V gene (reference sequence). Trimming left V 0 bases short and J 6 bases short, with 10 bases between. The CDR3: CASSLGRESEQYF. CDR3 in DNA: TGTGCCAGCAGCTTGGGACGGGAGAGCGAGCAGTACTTC.

This clone was recorded at least ten times. The chain combines TRBV7-2 with TRBJ1-5; TRBD1 agrees at 7 bases. The CDR3 spans 13 residues. Losses at the gene ends were 4 bases for V and 7 bases for J; bases not matched to a gene: 4. Germline values: CDR1 SGHTA, CDR2 FQGNSA. Here the CDR3 reads CASSYRGQQPQHF. The CDR3, as DNA: TGTGCCAGCAGCTACAGGGGACAGCAGCCCCAGCATTTT. Supplemented by reference TRBV7-2 and TRBJ1-5, the full variable domain reads GAGVSQSPSNKVTEKGKDVELRCDPISGHTALYWYRQSLGQGLEFLIYFQGNSAPDKSGLPSDRFSAERTGGSVSTLTIQRTQQEDSAVYLCASSYRGQQPQHFGDGTRLSIL.

The chain combines TRBV18 with TRBJ2-7, with TRBD2 identical over 7 bases. This CDR3 contains 15 residues. Germline CDR1 reads KGHSH; CDR2 reads LQKENI. V lost 3 bases and J lost 0; bases outside the gene matches: 5. The CDR3 DNA sequence: TGTGCCAGCTCACCCCCAGCGGGAAGCTCCTACGAGCAGTACTTC. As protein: CASSPPAGSSYEQYF.

This clone appeared many times. The V and J genes are TRBV7-2 and TRBJ2-3, with D perhaps matching TRBD1 (6 bases). Trimming took 1 base from V and 4 from J, leaving 6 bases between them. The CDR3 is 13 amino acids. Germline lookup yields CDR1 SGHTA and CDR2 FQGNSA. The CDR3 bases are TGTGCCAGCAGCTTAGAGGGGGCAGATACGCAGTATTTT. Translating it yields CASSLEGADTQYF.

This clone was counted ten times or more. This chain uses TRBV18 with TRBJ2-1; 11 bases map to TRBD2. Germline V gene lookup returns CDR1 KGHSH and CDR2 LQKENI. The CDR3 is 19 amino acids. Trimming cost V 1 base and J 7 bases; bases outside gene matches: 15. CDR3 residues: CASSPQGSSLAGGQNEQFF. CDR3 bases: TGTGCCAGCTCACCACAGGGGTCTTCGCTAGCGGGAGGTCAAAATGAGCAGTTCTTC.

This rearrangement joins TRBV6-1 to TRBJ2-5; 11 bases are shared with TRBD2. V shed 10 bases, J shed 5 bases, and the junction held 6 bases outside the gene matches. Germline CDR1 reads MNHNS; CDR2 reads SASEGT. The CDR3 spans 13 residues. The CDR3 nucleotides read TGTGCCACCAGGACTAGCGGGTCTGAGACCCAGTACTTC. Its protein is CATRTSGSETQYF.

This clone was counted a few times. The chain is built from TRBV11-1 and TRBJ2-7, with 10 bases identical to TRBD2. Germline CDR1 SGHAT, CDR2 FQDESV (reference sequence). This CDR3 spans 15 amino acids. V shed 5 bases, J shed 3 bases, and the junction held 7 bases outside the gene matches. CDR3 sequence: CASSRTGTSDYEQYF. CDR3 DNA sequence: TGTGCCAGCAGCCGAACCGGGACTAGCGACTACGAGCAGTACTTC.

This clone was detected a few times. This sequence joins TRBV7-2 and TRBJ2-7; 8 bases are a match to TRBD1. The CDR3 is made up of 15 amino acids. Germline trimming cut 2 bases from V and 7 bases from J; bases unmatched to any gene: 10. The V gene's germline CDR1 is SGHTA and CDR2 FQGNSA. CDR3 residues: CASSLKTRGLGEQYF. DNA of the CDR3: TGTGCCAGCAGCTTAAAGACCAGGGGGCTGGGGGAGCAGTACTTC.

There are many counts of this clone. The chain combines TRBV29-1 with TRBJ2-6; D is ambiguous. Germline CDR1 is SQVTM and CDR2 is ANQGSEA. This CDR3 is built from 14 residues. V gave up 0 bases and J gave up 4 bases, with 7 bases separating them. The CDR3 here is CSVEDRWGANVLTF. As DNA, the CDR3 is TGCAGCGTTGAAGATCGGTGGGGGGCCAACGTCCTGACTTTC. The whole variable domain, remainder taken from reference TRBV29-1 and TRBJ2-6, is SAVISQKPSRDICQRGTSLTIQCQVDSQVTMMFWYRQQPGQSLTLIATANQGSEATYESGFVIDKFPISRPNLTFSTLTVSNMSPEDSSIYLCSVEDRWGANVLTFGAGSRLTVL.

This clone was seen a handful of times. The rearrangement uses TRBV11-2 and TRBJ1-5; TRBD1 matches 9 bases. After removal of 6 bases from V and 3 bases from J, the junction contained 6 bases not matched to a gene. The CDR3 spans 15 residues. Germline CDR1 and CDR2: SGHAT and FQNNGV. The DNA for the CDR3 is TGTGCCAGCAGACTGGGGACAGGGTACAATCAGCCCCAGCATTTT. Translating gives CASRLGTGYNQPQHF.

On this clone: This could be a read error, since a much larger clone is one nucleotide away. The J gene is TRBJ2-6, the V gene TRBV11-1; 7 bases fit TRBD1. Germline V gives CDR1 SGHAT, CDR2 FQDESV (reference sequence). Trimming cost V 5 bases and J 0 bases; bases outside gene matches: 1. The CDR3 spans 15 residues. CDR3 nucleotide sequence: TGTGCCAGCAGCCGGGACAGCTCTGGGGCCAACGTCCTGACTTTC. It encodes CASSRDSSGANVLTF. Looking up the rest from reference TRBV11-1 and TRBJ2-6 gives the full variable domain: EAEVAQSPRYKITEKSQAVAFWCDPISGHATLYWYRQILGQGPELLVQFQDESVVDDSQLPKDRFSAERLKGVDSTLKIQPAELGDSAMYLCASSRDSSGANVLTFGAGSRLTVL.

The gene calls are TRBV27 and TRBJ1-1; 7 bases fit TRBD1. This CDR3 comprises 15 residues. J gave up 0 bases and V 5 bases, and 6 bases lay outside the gene matches. The V gene's germline CDR1 is MNHEY and CDR2 SMNVEV (reference sequence). CDR3 region: CASSTTGEVNTEAFF. DNA for the CDR3: TGTGCCAGCAGTACCACAGGGGAAGTGAACACTGAAGCTTTCTTT.